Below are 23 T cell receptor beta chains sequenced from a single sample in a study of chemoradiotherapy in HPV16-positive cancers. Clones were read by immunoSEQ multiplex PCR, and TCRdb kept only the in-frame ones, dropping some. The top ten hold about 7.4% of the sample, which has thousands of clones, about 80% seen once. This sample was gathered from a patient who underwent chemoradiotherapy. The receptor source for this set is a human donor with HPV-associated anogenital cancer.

The DNA of the CDR3 is TGTGCCAGCAGCGTCGCCCTTGCAGGGGATAACTATGGCTACACCTTC. Residues: CASSVALAGDNYGYTF. This chain uses TRBV9 with TRBJ1-2; a possible D gene is TRBD1 (6 bases). There are 16 residues in the CDR3. From germline, CDR1 is SGDLS and CDR2 YYNGEE. Trimming shortened V by 2 bases and J by 1 base, and 15 bases separated the two germline ends.

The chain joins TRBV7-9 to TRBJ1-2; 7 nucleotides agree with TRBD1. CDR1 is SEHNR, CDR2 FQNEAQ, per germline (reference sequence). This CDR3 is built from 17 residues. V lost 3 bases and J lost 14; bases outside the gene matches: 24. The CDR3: CASSLGTEPHYVMASTF. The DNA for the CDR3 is TGTGCCAGCAGCTTGGGGACAGAACCCCATTACGTTATGGCTTCTACCTTC.

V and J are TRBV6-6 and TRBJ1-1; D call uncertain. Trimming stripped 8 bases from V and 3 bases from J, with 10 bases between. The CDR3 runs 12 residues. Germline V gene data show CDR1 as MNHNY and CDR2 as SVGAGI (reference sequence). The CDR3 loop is CASGPRHTEAFF. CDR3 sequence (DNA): TGTGCCAGCGGCCCCAGGCACACTGAAGCTTTCTTT.

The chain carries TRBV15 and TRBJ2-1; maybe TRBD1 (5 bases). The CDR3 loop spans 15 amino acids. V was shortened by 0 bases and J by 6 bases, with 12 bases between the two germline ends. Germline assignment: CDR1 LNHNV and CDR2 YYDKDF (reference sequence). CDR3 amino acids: CATSRDLRGGNEQFF. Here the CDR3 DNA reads TGTGCCACCAGCAGAGATTTAAGGGGCGGCAATGAGCAGTTCTTC.

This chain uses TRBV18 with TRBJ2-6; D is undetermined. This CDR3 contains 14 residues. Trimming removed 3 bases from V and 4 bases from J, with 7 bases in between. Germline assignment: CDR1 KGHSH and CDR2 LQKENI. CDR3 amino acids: CASSPTVGANVLTF. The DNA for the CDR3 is TGTGCCAGCTCACCTACTGTCGGGGCCAACGTCCTGACTTTC.

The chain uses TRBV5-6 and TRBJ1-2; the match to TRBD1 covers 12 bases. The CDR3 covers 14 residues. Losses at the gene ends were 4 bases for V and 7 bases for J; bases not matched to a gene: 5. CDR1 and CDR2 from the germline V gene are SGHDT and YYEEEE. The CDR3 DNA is TGTGCCAGCAGCCCGGGACAGGGGGCTGGTGGCTACACCTTC. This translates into CASSPGQGAGGYTF.

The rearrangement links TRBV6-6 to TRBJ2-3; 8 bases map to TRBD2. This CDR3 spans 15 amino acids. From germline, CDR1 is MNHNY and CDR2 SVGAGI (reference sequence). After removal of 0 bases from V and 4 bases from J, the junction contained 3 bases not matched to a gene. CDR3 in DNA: TGTGCCAGCAGTTACTCGACGGGAGGGGCAGATACGCAGTATTTT. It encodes CASSYSTGGADTQYF.

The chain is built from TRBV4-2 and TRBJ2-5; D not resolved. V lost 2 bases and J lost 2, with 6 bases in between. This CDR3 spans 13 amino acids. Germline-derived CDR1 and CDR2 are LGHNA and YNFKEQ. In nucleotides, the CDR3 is TGTGCCAGCAGCCAAACAGCGCAAGAGACCCAGTACTTC. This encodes CASSQTAQETQYF.

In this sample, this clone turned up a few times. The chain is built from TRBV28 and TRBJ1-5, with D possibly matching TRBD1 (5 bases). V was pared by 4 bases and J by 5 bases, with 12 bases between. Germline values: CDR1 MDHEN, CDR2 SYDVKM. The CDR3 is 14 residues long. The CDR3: CASSYGGGYQPQHF. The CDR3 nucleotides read TGTGCCAGCAGTTATGGGGGAGGATATCAGCCCCAGCATTTT.

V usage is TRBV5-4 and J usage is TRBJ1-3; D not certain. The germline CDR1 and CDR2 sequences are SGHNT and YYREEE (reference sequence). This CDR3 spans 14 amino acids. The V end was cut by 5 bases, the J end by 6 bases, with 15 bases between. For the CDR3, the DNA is TGTGCCAGCAGTCCCCCAGGCATGCCAAACACCATATATTTT. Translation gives CASSPPGMPNTIYF.

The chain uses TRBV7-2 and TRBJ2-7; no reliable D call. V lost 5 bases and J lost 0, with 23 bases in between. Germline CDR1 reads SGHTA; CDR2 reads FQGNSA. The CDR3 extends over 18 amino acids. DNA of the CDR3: TGTGCCAGCAGCCCACCCCCCTTTGGGCTAAAAGTCTCCTACGAGCAGTACTTC. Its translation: CASSPPPFGLKVSYEQYF. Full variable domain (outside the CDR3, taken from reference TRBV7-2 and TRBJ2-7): GAGVSQSPSNKVTEKGKDVELRCDPISGHTALYWYRQSLGQGLEFLIYFQGNSAPDKSGLPSDRFSAERTGGSVSTLTIQRTQQEDSAVYLCASSPPPFGLKVSYEQYFGPGTRLTVT.

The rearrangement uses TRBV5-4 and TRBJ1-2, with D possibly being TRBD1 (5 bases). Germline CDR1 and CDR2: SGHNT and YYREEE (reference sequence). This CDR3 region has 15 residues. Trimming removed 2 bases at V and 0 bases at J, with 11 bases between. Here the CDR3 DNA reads TGTGCCAGCAGCTTTCAGGGCTCGACTAACTATGGCTACACCTTC. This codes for CASSFQGSTNYGYTF.

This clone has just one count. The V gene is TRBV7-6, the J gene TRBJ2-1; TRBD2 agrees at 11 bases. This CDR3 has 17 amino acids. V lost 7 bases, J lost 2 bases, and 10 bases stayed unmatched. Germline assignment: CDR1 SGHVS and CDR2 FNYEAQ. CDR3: CASNRGLAGGAYNEQFF. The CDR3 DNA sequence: TGTGCCAGCAATAGAGGGCTAGCGGGGGGTGCCTACAATGAGCAGTTCTTC. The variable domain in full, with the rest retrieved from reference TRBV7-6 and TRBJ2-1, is GAGVSQSPRYKVTKRGQDVALRCDPISGHVSLYWYRQALGQGPEFLTYFNYEAQQDKSGLPNDRFSAERPEGSISTLTIQRTEQRDSAMYRCASNRGLAGGAYNEQFFGPGTRLTVL.

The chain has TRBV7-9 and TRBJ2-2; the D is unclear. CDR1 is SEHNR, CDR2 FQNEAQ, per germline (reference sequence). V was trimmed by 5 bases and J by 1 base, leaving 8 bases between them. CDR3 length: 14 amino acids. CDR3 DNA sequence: TGTGCCAGCAGCGCCCCTCTGAACACCGGGGAGCTGTTTTTT. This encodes CASSAPLNTGELFF.

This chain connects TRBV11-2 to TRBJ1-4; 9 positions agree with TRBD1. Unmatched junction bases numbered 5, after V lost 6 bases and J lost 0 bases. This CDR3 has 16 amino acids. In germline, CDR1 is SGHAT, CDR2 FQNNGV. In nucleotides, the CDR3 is TGTGCCAGCAGGACAGGGGGGGCCACAACTAATGAAAAACTGTTTTTT. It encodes CASRTGGATTNEKLFF.

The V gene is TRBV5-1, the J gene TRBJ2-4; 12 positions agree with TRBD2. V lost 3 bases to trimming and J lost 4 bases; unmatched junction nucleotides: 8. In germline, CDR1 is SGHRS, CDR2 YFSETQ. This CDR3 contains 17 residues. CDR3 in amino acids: CASSSYLAGGSKNIQYF. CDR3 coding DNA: TGCGCCAGCAGCTCTTATCTAGCGGGGGGGTCTAAAAACATTCAGTACTTC. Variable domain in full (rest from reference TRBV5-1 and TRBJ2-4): KAGVTQTPRYLIKTRGQQVTLSCSPISGHRSVSWYQQTPGQGLQFLFEYFSETQRNKGNFPGRFSGRQFSNSRSEMNVSTLELGDSALYLCASSSYLAGGSKNIQYFGAGTRLSVL.

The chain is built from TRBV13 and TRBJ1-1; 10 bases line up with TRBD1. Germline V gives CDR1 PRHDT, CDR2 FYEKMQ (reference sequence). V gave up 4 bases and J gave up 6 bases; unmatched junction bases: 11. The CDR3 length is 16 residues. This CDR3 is CASSSHNTGTGAEAFF. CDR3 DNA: TGTGCCAGCAGCTCGCACAACACCGGGACAGGGGCTGAAGCTTTCTTT.

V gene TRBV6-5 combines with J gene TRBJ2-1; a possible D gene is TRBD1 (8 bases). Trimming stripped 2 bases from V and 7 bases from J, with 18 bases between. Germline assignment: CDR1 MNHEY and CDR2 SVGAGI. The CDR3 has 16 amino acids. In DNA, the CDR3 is TGTGCCAGCAGTTACGGTCAGGGGGCGCGGGGGAATGAGCAGTTCTTC. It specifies CASSYGQGARGNEQFF.

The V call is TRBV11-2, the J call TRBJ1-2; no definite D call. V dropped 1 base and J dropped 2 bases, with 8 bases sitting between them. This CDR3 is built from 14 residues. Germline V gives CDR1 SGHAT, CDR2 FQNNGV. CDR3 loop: CASSLVAGNYGYTF. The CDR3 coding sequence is TGTGCCAGCAGCTTAGTCGCGGGGAACTATGGCTACACCTTC. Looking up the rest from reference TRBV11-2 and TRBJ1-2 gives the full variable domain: EAGVAQSPRYKIIEKRQSVAFWCNPISGHATLYWYQQILGQGPKLLIQFQNNGVVDDSQLPKDRFSAERLKGVDSTLKIQPAKLEDSAVYLCASSLVAGNYGYTFGSGTRLTVV.

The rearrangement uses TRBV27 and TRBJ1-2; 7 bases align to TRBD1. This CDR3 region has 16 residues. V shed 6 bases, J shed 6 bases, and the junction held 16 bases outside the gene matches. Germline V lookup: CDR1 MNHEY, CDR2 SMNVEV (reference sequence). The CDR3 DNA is TGTGCCAGCAGCCCAAATACAGGGGTCGGCCCGAATGGCTACACCTTC. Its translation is CASSPNTGVGPNGYTF.

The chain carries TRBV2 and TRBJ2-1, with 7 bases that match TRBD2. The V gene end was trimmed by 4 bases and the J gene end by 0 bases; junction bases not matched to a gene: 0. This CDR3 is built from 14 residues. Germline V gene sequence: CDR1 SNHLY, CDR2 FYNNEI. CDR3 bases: TGTGCCAGCAGTGGGGACTACTCCTACAATGAGCAGTTCTTC. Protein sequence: CASSGDYSYNEQFF.

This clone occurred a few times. For the CDR3, the DNA is TGTGCCAGCAGTTTAGGGACAGCTAGGTACCAGCCCCAGCATTTT. Its protein is CASSLGTARYQPQHF. This rearrangement joins TRBV28 to TRBJ1-5; 7 bases map to TRBD1. CDR3 length: 15 residues. CDR1 is MDHEN and CDR2 is SYDVKM in the germline V gene. The V gene end was trimmed by 2 bases and the J gene end by 7 bases; junction bases not matched to a gene: 8. Looking up the rest from reference TRBV28 and TRBJ1-5 gives the full variable domain: DVKVTQSSRYLVKRTGEKVFLECVQDMDHENMFWYRQDPGLGLRLIYFSYDVKMKEKGDIPEGYSVSREKKERFSLILESASTNQTSMYLCASSLGTARYQPQHFGDGTRLSIL.

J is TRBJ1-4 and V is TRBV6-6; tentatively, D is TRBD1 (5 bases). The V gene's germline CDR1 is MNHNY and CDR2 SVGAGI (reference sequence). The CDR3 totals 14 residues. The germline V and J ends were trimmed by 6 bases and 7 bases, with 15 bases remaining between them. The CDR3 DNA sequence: TGTGCCAGCAGCGGGACGCCAACCTCTGAAAAACTGTTTTTT. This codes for CASSGTPTSEKLFF.